A single sample gave rise to the 3 T cell receptor beta chains below, sequenced in a study of OX40 agonist ivuxolimab in advanced cancers. Assay: immunoSEQ multiplex PCR; the TCRdb copy retains only in-frame clones and omits some. Of tens of thousands of clones listed, 90% to 95% are singletons. The starting material was CD4+ or CD8+ T cells sorted from blood, obtained in a trial of the OX40 agonist ivuxolimab. Receptor source: an adult with an advanced solid tumor such as melanoma, head and neck, liver or kidney cancer.

On this clone itself: An end of the junction does not agree with germline; a read error may underlie this. Other DNA sequences of this sample code for an identical CDR3. The rearrangement uses TRBV9 and TRBJ1-1, with TRBD1 matching 8 bases. The CDR3 extends over 17 amino acids. CDR1 and CDR2 (germline): SGDLS, YYNGEE. CDR3 in amino acids: CASSVGSGGNKGTEAFF. The DNA for the CDR3 is TGTGCCAGCAGCGTAGGTTCAGGGGGCAACAAAGGCACTGAAGCCTTCTTT.

This clone was detected only once. This sequence joins TRBV5-6 and TRBJ2-7; 9 bases are shared with TRBD2. CDR1 is SGHDT, CDR2 YYEEEE, per germline. CDR3 length: 14 amino acids. Losses at the gene ends were 4 bases for V and 2 bases for J; bases not matched to a gene: 4. CDR3 nucleotides: TGTGCCAGCAGCCGGACTAGCGTAGCCTACGAGCAGTACTTC. The encoded protein is CASSRTSVAYEQYF.

V is TRBV5-6 and J is TRBJ2-1; 8 bases are a match to TRBD1. Trimming at V came to 4 bases and at J to 7 bases, leaving 7 bases not matched to a gene. Germline CDR1 SGHDT, CDR2 YYEEEE. The CDR3 is made up of 14 amino acids. The CDR3, as DNA: TGTGCCAGCAGCCAGGGGGCGAGAGGTAATGAGCAGTTCTTC. Its translation is CASSQGARGNEQFF.